Following are 9 T cell receptor beta chains from one sample sequenced in a study of Graves' ophthalmopathy and Graves' hyperthyroidism. The TCR beta CDR3 regions underwent amplification from RNA transcripts. An initial RT-PCR round employing HTBI primers preceded a second-round multiplex PCR. TCRdb re-analysed the multiplex PCR reads in MiXCR, keeping a single row per CDR3 protein. The sample has approximately 540,000 distinct CDR3 sequences; under 45% are singletons. Sequencing was performed on peripheral blood or thyroid tissue (not recorded which). The receptors originated from an adult man with Graves' hyperthyroidism.

The rearrangement links TRBV6-1 to TRBJ2-7; the D is unclear. CDR1 and CDR2 (germline): MNHNS, SASEGT. The CDR3 spans 14 residues. V lost 5 bases to trimming and J lost 3 bases, with 14 bases between them. CDR3 coding DNA: TGTGCCAGCAGTTGCCCCATTAGGCGCTACGAGCAGTACTTC. Translating gives CASSCPIRRYEQYF.

This clonotype has a count of ten or more. The CDR3 reads CASSPPAAGQPQHF. The CDR3 region has the DNA TGTGCCAGCAGTCCCCCCGCTGCGGGGCAGCCCCAGCATTTT. The chain joins TRBV6-5 to TRBJ1-5; D ambiguous. Trimming took 5 bases from V and 7 from J, leaving 15 bases between them. Germline loops: CDR1 MNHEY, CDR2 SVGAGI. CDR3 length: 14 amino acids.

This clonotype was recorded once. The chain has TRBV12-3 or TRBV12-4 and TRBJ1-2; 11 nucleotides align to TRBD1. CDR3 size: 14 residues. The junction had 9 bases not matched to a gene; V was cut back by 8 bases and J by 7 bases. CDR3 sequence (DNA): TGTGCCAGCGGCGACGGACAGGGGGCGGGTGGCTACACCTTC. Its translation: CASGDGQGAGGYTF.

This clonotype appeared many times. The rearrangement uses TRBV24-1 and TRBJ1-1; D call uncertain. Trimming pared 4 bases from V and 0 bases from J, leaving 5 bases between. Looked up from germline, CDR1 is KGHDR and CDR2 is SFDVKD. This CDR3 has 13 residues. CDR3: CATSESVNTEAFF. The CDR3 DNA sequence: TGTGCCACCAGTGAGTCTGTGAACACTGAAGCTTTCTTT.

This chain joins TRBV20-1 and TRBJ2-5, with TRBD2 matching over 8 bases. Gene TRBJ2-1 matches the end of the DNA better, so the J call may be wrong. The CDR3 is made up of 16 amino acids. Germline V CDR1 and CDR2: DFQATT, SNEGSKA (reference sequence). CDR3 protein: CSARDPYGGAYNEQFF. Written as DNA, the CDR3 is TGCAGTGCTAGAGATCCTTACGGGGGGGCATACAATGAGCAGTTCTTC.

The V gene is TRBV7-8, the J gene TRBJ2-6; 7 bases agree with TRBD1. CDR1 and CDR2 from the germline V gene are SGHVS and FQNEAQ. V shed 5 bases, J shed 2 bases, and the junction held 0 bases outside the gene matches. This CDR3 comprises 14 residues. This CDR3 is CASSRGPGANVLTF. CDR3 coding DNA: TGTGCCAGCAGCAGGGGGCCTGGGGCCAACGTCCTGACTTTC.

This clonotype was detected many times. The V and J genes are TRBV4-1 and TRBJ1-4; no clear D. V lost 0 bases and J lost 13, with 9 bases in between. The CDR3 covers 12 residues. Germline values: CDR1 MGHRA, CDR2 YSYEKL. The CDR3, as DNA: TGCGCCAGCAGCCAAGATCGGCGGAGACTGTTTTTT. This encodes CASSQDRRRLFF.

This clonotype was found many times. The V call is TRBV7-9, the J call TRBJ1-2; D remains unclear. The CDR3 has 15 residues. From germline, CDR1 is SEHNR and CDR2 FQNEAQ (reference sequence). V gave up 0 bases and J gave up 3 bases, with 11 bases separating them. The CDR3, as DNA: TGTGCCAGCAGCTTAGCGCAGGCGGGTTACTATGGCTACACCTTC. This translates into CASSLAQAGYYGYTF.

Ten or more counts support this clonotype. The CDR3 DNA follows: TGTGCCAGCAGCTTGGTCCGGGTTTACACTGAAGCTTTCTTT. Protein product: CASSLVRVYTEAFF. J is TRBJ1-1 and V is TRBV5-6; D gene ambiguous. In germline, CDR1 is SGHDT, CDR2 YYEEEE. This CDR3 has 14 residues. The V end was cut by 0 bases, the J end by 3 bases, with 9 bases between.